One and the same sample provided the 5 T cell receptor beta chains below, sequenced in a study of T cells after yellow fever vaccination. One entry per CDR3 protein results from TCRdb running MiXCR on the 5' RACE reads. The table has about 240,000 distinct CDR3 sequences, 6.9% seen once. The sequences come from CD4+ T cells sorted from PBMCs, collected 15 days after the yellow fever booster vaccination. The receptors derive from a man aged 30 to 39 who received the YFV17D yellow fever vaccine.

CDR3 region: CASSPWTGGSGELFF. The CDR3 nucleotides are TGTGCCAGCAGTCCCTGGACAGGGGGCAGCGGGGAGCTGTTTTTT. This chain connects TRBV27 to TRBJ2-2, with TRBD1 matching over 11 bases. CDR1 and CDR2 from the germline V gene are MNHEY and SMNVEV (reference sequence). The CDR3 spans 15 residues. The V segment lost 5 bases and the J segment 7 bases; nucleotides outside the gene matches: 6.

This clonotype was seen many times. The V gene is TRBV7-3, the J gene TRBJ2-1, with 9 bases lining up with TRBD2. This CDR3 comprises 16 residues. Germline V lookup: CDR1 SGHTA, CDR2 FQGTGA. Unmatched junction bases numbered 1, after V lost 1 base and J lost 0 bases. The CDR3 DNA is TGTGCCAGCAGCTTAATTAGCGGGAGCTCCTACAATGAGCAGTTCTTC. Protein product: CASSLISGSSYNEQFF.

This clonotype was observed many times. The chain couples TRBV3-1 to TRBJ2-1; 10 positions match TRBD2. The CDR3 has 16 residues. V lost 3 bases to trimming and J lost 8 bases; unmatched junction nucleotides: 10. In germline, CDR1 is LGHDT, CDR2 YNNKEL (reference sequence). The CDR3 here is CASSQRPGLAYDEQFF. For the CDR3, the DNA is TGTGCCAGCAGCCAGCGGCCGGGACTAGCGTATGATGAGCAGTTCTTC.

This clonotype has more than one count but fewer than ten. The chain is built from TRBV4-3 and TRBJ2-7, with 9 bases aligning to TRBD1. The V and J ends lost 0 bases and 12 bases, in that order; junction bases with no gene match: 6. Germline lookup yields CDR1 LGHNA and CDR2 YSLEER. This CDR3 region has 13 residues. The CDR3 DNA reads as TGCGCCAGCAGCCAAGATACAGGGGGCGCCAGGTACTTC. Residues: CASSQDTGGARYF.

This clonotype turned up a few times. It is unclear where the CDR3 begins or ends on the DNA, so no DNA is shown, and the CDR3 is as TCRdb lists it. The V and J genes are TRBV12-3 or TRBV12-4 and TRBJ2-3; TRBD2 is the table's D call, not checked against the DNA. Both ends counted, the CDR3 spans 13 residues. The CDR3 loop is CASSFGSGAPEYF.